This TCR beta chain was recorded in a study of response to subunit inactivated influenza vaccine. The V gene's germline CDR1 is MGHRA and CDR2 YSYEKL. This CDR3 has 13 residues. Trimming took off 3 bases at V and 6 bases at J, with 11 bases between the two ends. TCRdb ran MiXCR on the RT-PCR reads and lists one entry per CDR3 protein. This table holds around 480,000 distinct CDR3 sequences, roughly 9.7% found once. This TCR came from a man between 45 and 60 years old who received an inactivated influenza vaccine. Here the sequenced sample was PBMCs from blood, taken 45 days after vaccination. The J gene is TRBJ1-2, the V gene TRBV4-1; D uncertain. The CDR3 DNA sequence: TGCGCCAGCAGCCACGGGCCAACAAATGGCTACACCTTC. Protein: CASSHGPTNGYTF.